The present T cell receptor beta chain was sequenced within a study of blood T cell repertoires in COVID-19. Looking at the study overall: T cells, B-cell-depleted T cells, or PBMCs supplied cDNA or gDNA.

The CDR3 has 15 amino acids. Germline V gene lookup returns CDR1 SGDLS and CDR2 YYNGEE. Deletions cut 5 bases from V and 2 bases from J, with 16 bases between. Sequencing was performed with immunoSEQ multiplex PCR; in TCRdb, only in-frame clones are kept and a portion is missing. Of 110,000 or so clones in the sample, about nine tenths were seen once. This receptor was obtained from a woman in her forties or fifties with acute or convalescent COVID-19. V is TRBV9 and J is TRBJ2-5; TRBD2 is a possible D gene (6 bases). The sample comprised peripheral blood. The CDR3 nucleotides read TGTGCCAGCAGTCCCCACGGGGGACTGCAAGAGACCCAGTACTTC. As protein: CASSPHGGLQETQYF. Supplemented by reference TRBV9 and TRBJ2-5, the full variable domain reads DSGVTQTPKHLITATGQRVTLRCSPRSGDLSVYWYQQSLDQGLQFLIQYYNGEERAKGNILERFSAQQFPDLHSELNLSSLELGDSALYFCASSPHGGLQETQYFGPGTRLLVL.